The clone carrying this T cell receptor beta chain was found many times. The source of the sample is a study of spatial heterogeneity in lung cancer. Study overall: Among detected sequences, beta-chain ones consistently exceeded alpha-chain ones in number.

Trimming removed 6 bases at V and 0 bases at J, with 15 bases between. Germline V gene lookup returns CDR1 SNHLY and CDR2 FYNNEI. The length of the CDR3 is 16 residues. The time point denotes: sample taken at primary tumor resection. Every TCR cDNA molecule carried a tag that served as a unique molecular identifier. TCRdb passed the 5' RACE reads through MiXCR, listing each CDR3 protein once. The sample carries some 37,000 distinct CDR3 sequences, 6.5% to 8.5% recorded once. This specimen consisted of PBMCs, obtained at surgery. J is TRBJ1-5 and V is TRBV2; D is possibly TRBD1 (5 bases). The TCR sequence derives from a male donor with early-stage non-small cell lung cancer. In DNA, the CDR3 is TGTGCCAGCAGCCCCGGGACGAGCTATAGCAATCAGCCCCAGCATTTT. Amino acids: CASSPGTSYSNQPQHF.